This note documents a single T cell receptor beta chain sequence. Its antigen is currently not known. Base-call qualities are not available, and no considerably larger clone is one nucleotide away. For sequencing of the TCRbeta CDR3 region, genomic DNA was extracted from the sorted cells. The immunoSEQ Assay was used to sequence the TCRbeta CDR3 regions. The immuneACCESS repertoire file appears here via TCRdb, limited to in-frame rearrangements. These files lack a portion of the clones; in checked studies, under half of the deficit traces to unresolved V genes, and the cause of the others is not known. The sample table contains some 64,000 clones; only one count was recorded for about 89% of them. Jointly, the top ten make up approximately 18% of the sample. The trial excluded patients who had a history of autoimmune disease or who were on systemic immunosuppression. Peripheral blood for TCR sequencing was drawn from every dose cohort at baseline, at cycle 4 day 1 and at cycle 7 day 1. Samples were obtained from an open-label, multicenter, first-in-human phase I dose-escalation trial of ivuxolimab. The trial enrolled adults with locally advanced or metastatic head and neck squamous cell, hepatocellular, melanoma or renal cell carcinoma. Before TCR sequencing, CD4+ T cells and CD8+ T cells were sorted from peripheral blood as separate populations.

This entry is derived from a study of OX40 agonist ivuxolimab in advanced cancers. Study-level background: Ivuxolimab was a fully human IgG2 agonistic monoclonal antibody targeting the costimulatory receptor OX40 (CD134). The monotherapy dose-escalation portion (N of about 50 patients) of the phase I ivuxolimab trial is reported in the paper. Partial responses occurred in three dose-escalation patients, of whom one had hepatocellular carcinoma and two had cutaneous melanoma. Intravenous ivuxolimab was administered to patients every 2 weeks at six dose levels: 0.01, 0.1, 0.3, 1.5, 3 and 10 mg/kg. Prior anti-PD-1, anti-PD-L1 or anti-CTLA-4 therapy was permitted, and checkpoint inhibitors had been received by about 37% of dose-escalation patients. Among the 52 dose-escalation patients, about 19 had hepatocellular carcinoma, 15 or so melanoma, 9 renal cell carcinoma and 9 head and neck cancer. Peripheral TCRbeta sequencing aimed to test whether ivuxolimab altered TCR sequence diversity and caused clonal T-cell expansion. In the dose-escalation cohort, around 80% of patients were male, and the mean age was around 65 years with a range of 23 to 79.

Results and caveats for the whole study, not just this receptor: At doses of 0.1 to 3.0 mg/kg, clonal expansion of both CD4+ and CD8+ blood T cells was observed from baseline to week 6. In partial responders in the 0.1-3.0 mg/kg groups, normalized peripheral clonal expansion was found to be among the lowest, especially among CD8+ T cells. After ivuxolimab, CD8+ T cells had more expanded clones than CD4+ T cells on average. Antigen specificity was not determined for the clonally expanded peripheral T cells. Low levels of normalized T-cell clonal expansion were also seen in some nonresponding patients.

The CDR3 runs 14 amino acids, cysteine and phenylalanine included. Left in the record is the CDR3 DNA by itself, 42 bases read in frame from the first base. Per the germline V gene, SGHTA is the CDR1 and FQGTGA is the CDR2. Trimming costs V 5 bases and J 6 bases, and their ends lie 16 bases apart. The sequence was obtained from an adult with an advanced solid tumor such as melanoma, head and neck, liver or kidney cancer. Recombination linked TRBV7-3 to TRBJ1-1; too little of a D gene remains to name it. This specimen consisted of CD4+ or CD8+ T cells sorted from blood, obtained in a trial of the OX40 agonist ivuxolimab. The encoded CDR3 is CASSTAVRKAEAFF. Here is the DNA: TGTGCCAGCAGCACTGCCGTCAGGAAGGCTGAAGCTTTCTTT.